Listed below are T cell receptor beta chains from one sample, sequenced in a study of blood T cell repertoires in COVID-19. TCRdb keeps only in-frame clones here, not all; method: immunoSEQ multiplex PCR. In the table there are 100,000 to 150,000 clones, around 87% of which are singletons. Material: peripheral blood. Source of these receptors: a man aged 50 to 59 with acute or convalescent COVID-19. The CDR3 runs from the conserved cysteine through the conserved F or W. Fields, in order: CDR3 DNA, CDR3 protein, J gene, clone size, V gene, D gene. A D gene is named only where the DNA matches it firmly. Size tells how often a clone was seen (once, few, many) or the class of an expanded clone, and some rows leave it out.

CDR3nt: TGTGCCAGTATGGGCAGGGCAGCCTATGGCTACACCTTC
CDR3aa: CASMGRAAYGYTF
j_gene: TRBJ1-2
abundance: NA
v_gene: TRBV19
d_gene: NA

CDR3nt: TGTGCCAGCAGGTTACCGGGACAGCAAGAGACCCAGTACTTC
CDR3aa: CASRLPGQQETQYF
j_gene: TRBJ2-5
abundance: NA
v_gene: TRBV6-6
d_gene: TRBD1

CDR3nt: TGTGCCAGCGGACACCGTAATTCACCCCTCCACTTT
CDR3aa: CASGHRNSPLHF
j_gene: TRBJ1-6
abundance: NA
v_gene: TRBV12-3/TRBV12-4
d_gene: NA

CDR3nt: TGTGCCAGCTCACCTAAACAGGGTGAGTCCTACGAGCAGTACTTC
CDR3aa: CASSPKQGESYEQYF
j_gene: TRBJ2-7
abundance: NA
v_gene: TRBV18
d_gene: NA

CDR3nt: TGTGCCAGTAGTATAATAGGACTAGCGGGAGTTAATGAGCAGTTCTTC
CDR3aa: CASSIIGLAGVNEQFF
j_gene: TRBJ2-1
abundance: NA
v_gene: TRBV19
d_gene: TRBD2

CDR3nt: TGCGCCAGCAGTGTTTCTTCAGGGGTACCTCAGTACTTC
CDR3aa: CASSVSSGVPQYF
j_gene: TRBJ2-7
abundance: NA
v_gene: TRBV10-1
d_gene: NA

CDR3nt: TGTGCCAGTACCCCGACCGGGACTAGCGGTTCCAAAAACATTCAGTACTTC
CDR3aa: CASTPTGTSGSKNIQYF
j_gene: TRBJ2-4
abundance: NA
v_gene: TRBV19
d_gene: TRBD2

CDR3nt: TGTGCCAGCAGCCCCCCCAGGGCGGAGACCCAGTACTTC
CDR3aa: CASSPPRAETQYF
j_gene: TRBJ2-5
abundance: NA
v_gene: TRBV11-2
d_gene: NA

CDR3nt: TGTGCCAGTAGTATAGGGGACAGGGGGCAAGCAACAGATACGCAGTATTTT
CDR3aa: CASSIGDRGQATDTQYF
j_gene: TRBJ2-3
abundance: NA
v_gene: TRBV19
d_gene: TRBD1

CDR3nt: TGTGCCAGTAGTGAAACGGGATTTAACTATGGCTACACCTTC
CDR3aa: CASSETGFNYGYTF
j_gene: TRBJ1-2
abundance: NA
v_gene: TRBV19
d_gene: NA

CDR3nt: TGTGCCACCAGCACAAGAGGTACAGGGGGAACTGAAGCTTTCTTT
CDR3aa: CATSTRGTGGTEAFF
j_gene: TRBJ1-1
abundance: once
v_gene: TRBV15
d_gene: TRBD1

CDR3nt: TGTGCCAGCAGCTTATTCGGGGGGTACAATGAGCAGTTCTTC
CDR3aa: CASSLFGGYNEQFF
j_gene: TRBJ2-1
abundance: NA
v_gene: TRBV11-2
d_gene: TRBD2

CDR3nt: TGTGCCAGTAGTATCCCCGGGTACGAGCAGTACTTC
CDR3aa: CASSIPGYEQYF
j_gene: TRBJ2-7
abundance: once
v_gene: TRBV19
d_gene: NA

CDR3nt: TGTGCTAGTGTACTAGCGGGTCATGACAACAATGAGCAGTTCTTC
CDR3aa: CASVLAGHDNNEQFF
j_gene: TRBJ2-1
abundance: NA
v_gene: TRBV12-5
d_gene: TRBD2

CDR3nt: TGTGCCAGCAGTGAAAGTGGAGCCACTAACTATGGCTACACCTTC
CDR3aa: CASSESGATNYGYTF
j_gene: TRBJ1-2
abundance: NA
v_gene: TRBV6-1
d_gene: NA